Listed here are 25 T cell receptor beta chains from one sample, sequenced in a study of blood T cell repertoires in COVID-19. Some clones are missing from TCRdb's copy, which holds only in-frame ones; the method was immunoSEQ multiplex PCR. The sample has tens of thousands of clones; 86% are singletons. The specimen was peripheral blood. The receptor source for this set is a man over 45 with active or convalescent COVID-19.

The V call is TRBV7-2, the J call TRBJ2-5; TRBD2 matches at 9 bases. This CDR3 has 15 residues. V shed 8 bases and J 7 bases; nucleotides not matched to a gene: 14. Germline V CDR1 and CDR2: SGHTA, FQGNSA. Written as DNA, the CDR3 is TGTGCCAGCGCGAGAGCGGGGGGTACGTCTGCGACCCAGTACTTC. This sequence encodes CASARAGGTSATQYF.

The rearrangement links TRBV11-3 to TRBJ2-1; 12 nucleotides line up with TRBD2. The V gene end was trimmed by 4 bases and the J gene end by 4 bases; junction bases not matched to a gene: 2. CDR1 and CDR2 (germline): SGHNT, YENEEA. The CDR3 has 15 residues. Here the CDR3 reads CASSYGLAGYNEQFF. CDR3 nucleotide sequence: TGTGCCAGCAGCTACGGACTAGCGGGGTACAATGAGCAGTTCTTC.

V gene TRBV19 combines with J gene TRBJ2-2, with 8 bases that match TRBD1. This CDR3 contains 15 residues. V dropped 4 bases and J dropped 5; count of bases not matched to a gene: 6. Germline V gene lookup returns CDR1 LNHDA and CDR2 SQIVND (reference sequence). CDR3 loop: CASSTQGVGTGELFF. The CDR3 region has the DNA TGTGCCAGTAGTACACAGGGGGTGGGGACCGGGGAGCTGTTTTTT.

This clone was counted between two and nine times. This chain links TRBV28 with TRBJ1-4; 7 nucleotides match TRBD1. CDR1 and CDR2 (germline): MDHEN, SYDVKM. J lost 7 bases, V lost 6 bases, and 8 bases had no gene match. CDR3 size: 14 residues. DNA of the CDR3: TGTGCCAGCAGCCAACAGGGGTTCAGTGAAAAACTGTTTTTT. Its translation is CASSQQGFSEKLFF.

The chain has TRBV12-3 or TRBV12-4 and TRBJ1-3; unclear D gene. Trimming pared 3 bases from V and 3 bases from J, leaving 3 bases between. The CDR3 is made up of 12 amino acids. The CDR3 nucleotides are TGTGCCAGCAGTTTCATTGGAAACACCATATATTTT. It codes for CASSFIGNTIYF.

The CDR3 sequence: CASRVSGSGTDTQYF. CDR3 in DNA: TGTGCCAGCAGAGTTAGCGGGAGTGGGACAGATACGCAGTATTTT. The genes are TRBV6-5 and TRBJ2-3, with 9 positions matching TRBD2. The CDR3 totals 15 residues. Germline trimming cut 6 bases from V and 3 bases from J; bases unmatched to any gene: 7. Germline V gene data show CDR1 as MNHEY and CDR2 as SVGAGI.

A few counts support this clone. The chain uses TRBV7-6 and TRBJ1-1; the match to TRBD1 covers 7 bases. The CDR3 length is 15 residues. Germline values: CDR1 SGHVS, CDR2 FNYEAQ. V lost 5 bases, J lost 1 base, and 7 bases stayed unmatched. The CDR3 DNA sequence: TGTGCCAGCAGCCCCACGGGACAGTCGAACACTGAAGCTTTCTTT. This translates into CASSPTGQSNTEAFF.

This chain joins TRBV11-2 and TRBJ2-1, with 7 positions matching TRBD2. The J segment lost 7 bases and the V segment lost 2 bases, leaving 11 bases of the junction unmatched. CDR3 length equals 16 residues. Germline-derived CDR1 and CDR2 are SGHAT and FQNNGV. Here the CDR3 reads CASSLSSGRAGNEQFF. The DNA for the CDR3 is TGTGCCAGCAGCTTATCCAGTGGGAGGGCCGGTAATGAGCAGTTCTTC.

The J gene is TRBJ1-4, the V gene TRBV4-3, with D hard to call. CDR1 and CDR2 from the germline V gene are LGHNA and YSLEER. V lost 0 bases to trimming and J lost 6 bases, with 20 bases between them. This CDR3 has 18 amino acids. The CDR3 DNA sequence: TGCGCCAGCAGCCAAGAAGTTGGCGTCCTAAACGGGGATGAAAAACTGTTTTTT. The encoded protein is CASSQEVGVLNGDEKLFF.

In its sample, this clone was seen once. This chain uses TRBV6-1 with TRBJ2-3; 7 bases line up with TRBD1. Trimming at V came to 0 bases and at J to 7 bases, leaving 4 bases not matched to a gene. CDR1 is MNHNS, CDR2 SASEGT, per germline. This CDR3 is 14 amino acids long. In DNA form, the CDR3 reads TGTGCCAGCAGTGAAGCGGCAGGGGGAAATACGCAGTATTTT. Translated: CASSEAAGGNTQYF.

This rearrangement joins TRBV27 to TRBJ2-5, with 12 bases aligning to TRBD1. The CDR3 runs to 16 residues. The junction had 11 bases not matched to a gene; V was cut back by 7 bases and J by 5 bases. In germline, CDR1 is MNHEY, CDR2 SMNVEV (reference sequence). In nucleotides, the CDR3 is TGTGCCAGCACCCCGACCGGGACAGGGGGCTTGGAGACCCAGTACTTC. Translated: CASTPTGTGGLETQYF.

The chain has TRBV5-5 and TRBJ1-2; D may be TRBD1 (6 bases). The germline V gene encodes CDR1 SGHKS and CDR2 YYEKEE (reference sequence). Between the trimmed V and J ends, which lost 3 bases and 4 bases, there was a span of 13 bases. The CDR3 runs to 14 residues. CDR3 in amino acids: CASSSSGQPYGYTF. The CDR3 DNA reads TGTGCCAGCAGCTCTTCAGGACAGCCCTATGGCTACACCTTC.

The rearrangement joins TRBV2 to TRBJ1-5; the match to TRBD1 covers 8 bases. The V gene end was trimmed by 8 bases and the J gene end by 1 base; junction bases not matched to a gene: 7. Germline V CDR1 and CDR2: SNHLY, FYNNEI. The CDR3 consists of 15 residues. The CDR3 region is CASRGTGGSNQPQHF. The CDR3 bases are TGTGCCAGCCGGGGGACAGGTGGAAGCAATCAGCCCCAGCATTTT.

The chain joins TRBV5-4 to TRBJ2-5; 7 bases are shared with TRBD2. Germline trimming cut 4 bases from V and 2 bases from J; bases unmatched to any gene: 5. The CDR3 runs to 14 residues. The germline V gene has CDR1 SGHNT and CDR2 YYREEE (reference sequence). CDR3 coding DNA: TGTGCCAGCAGCACCGGGACTAATCAAGAGACCCAGTACTTC. This translates into CASSTGTNQETQYF.

V and J are TRBV5-1 and TRBJ1-1, with D maybe TRBD1 (5 bases). The length of the CDR3 is 13 residues. Trimming removed 0 bases at V and 7 bases at J, with 10 bases between. Germline V gene data show CDR1 as SGHRS and CDR2 as YFSETQ. CDR3 nucleotides: TGCGCCAGCAGCTTGGCAGGGCAGGGTGAAGCTTTCTTT. The encoded protein is CASSLAGQGEAFF.

The chain combines TRBV14 with TRBJ2-7; 8 bases fit TRBD1. The CDR3 has 15 amino acids. The V gene's germline CDR1 is SGHDN and CDR2 FVKESK. Trimming took 4 bases from V and 4 from J; bases not matched to a gene: 9. In DNA form, the CDR3 reads TGTGCCAGCAGCCGAGCCTATGGACAGGGATACGAGCAGTACTTC. This codes for CASSRAYGQGYEQYF.

The chain combines TRBV7-2 with TRBJ2-3; weak D call: TRBD2 (5 bases). V lost 0 bases and J lost 4, with 8 bases in between. The CDR3 has 14 residues. CDR1 SGHTA and CDR2 FQGNSA come from the germline V gene. DNA for the CDR3: TGTGCCAGCAGCTTAGCGGGAGTACCAGATACGCAGTATTTT. Residues: CASSLAGVPDTQYF.

This clone was counted a few times. The rearrangement joins TRBV29-1 to TRBJ1-4; D is undetermined. CDR1 and CDR2 from the germline V gene are SQVTM and ANQGSEA. CDR3 size: 13 residues. V was trimmed by 6 bases and J by 7 bases, leaving 15 bases between them. This chain's CDR3 is CSVVGDVGEKLFF. The CDR3 region has the DNA TGCAGCGTGGTCGGGGATGTCGGTGAAAAACTGTTTTTT.

This chain links TRBV2 with TRBJ2-5; maybe TRBD1 (5 bases). Germline V gene sequence: CDR1 SNHLY, CDR2 FYNNEI. The CDR3 spans 14 residues. The V end was cut by 6 bases, the J end by 5 bases, with 16 bases between. The CDR3 sequence: CASSWTSETETQYF. The CDR3 nucleotides are TGTGCCAGCAGCTGGACATCAGAAACGGAGACCCAGTACTTC.

The V call is TRBV6-1, the J call TRBJ1-2; TRBD1 is a possible D gene (6 bases). The CDR3 contains 16 residues. Looked up from germline, CDR1 is MNHNS and CDR2 is SASEGT. V was clipped by 1 base and J by 5 bases, with 17 bases between them. The CDR3, as DNA: TGTGCCAGCAGTGAAGGTGCACCGGACAGCCCTTATGGCTACACCTTC. It codes for CASSEGAPDSPYGYTF.

The V gene is TRBV11-3, the J gene TRBJ2-1, with D unresolved. Trimming shortened V by 2 bases and J by 7 bases, and 9 bases separated the two germline ends. The germline V gene has CDR1 SGHNT and CDR2 YENEEA. This CDR3 contains 13 residues. CDR3 sequence reads: CASSLTGGNEQFF. In DNA, the CDR3 is TGTGCCAGCAGCTTAACTGGTGGTAATGAGCAGTTCTTC.

The chain carries TRBV5-1 and TRBJ2-7, with 7 bases matching TRBD2. The length of the CDR3 is 14 residues. Per germline, CDR1 SGHRS and CDR2 YFSETQ. The ends lost 1 base at V and 3 bases at J; junction bases unmatched: 4. The CDR3 DNA follows: TGCGCCAGCAGCTTGTACGGGGGGAGCTACGAGCAGTACTTC. It codes for CASSLYGGSYEQYF.

This clone was counted once. The rearrangement uses TRBV5-1 and TRBJ1-2; 10 bases map to TRBD1. The CDR3 has 16 residues. Germline V gene sequence: CDR1 SGHRS, CDR2 YFSETQ. V lost 5 bases, J lost 7 bases, and 14 bases stayed unmatched. DNA of the CDR3: TGCGCCAGCAGTTCGGGACAGGGGCCGCTCGAGGGTGGCTACACCTTC. This gives the protein CASSSGQGPLEGGYTF.

The V call is TRBV15, the J call TRBJ1-5, with a tentative D call TRBD1 (5 bases). V gave up 1 base and J gave up 0 bases, with 10 bases separating them. CDR1 is LNHNV and CDR2 is YYDKDF in the germline V gene (reference sequence). The CDR3 spans 16 residues. CDR3 in amino acids: CATSRVGGVSNQPQHF. CDR3 in DNA: TGTGCCACCAGCAGAGTGGGGGGAGTTAGCAATCAGCCCCAGCATTTT.

The chain employs TRBV12-3 or TRBV12-4 and TRBJ2-2, with D hard to call. Trimming removed 6 bases at V and 2 bases at J, with 7 bases between. This CDR3 is built from 13 residues. The CDR3 is CASRDSNTGELFF. Written as DNA, the CDR3 is TGTGCCAGCAGAGACTCAAACACCGGGGAGCTGTTTTTT.